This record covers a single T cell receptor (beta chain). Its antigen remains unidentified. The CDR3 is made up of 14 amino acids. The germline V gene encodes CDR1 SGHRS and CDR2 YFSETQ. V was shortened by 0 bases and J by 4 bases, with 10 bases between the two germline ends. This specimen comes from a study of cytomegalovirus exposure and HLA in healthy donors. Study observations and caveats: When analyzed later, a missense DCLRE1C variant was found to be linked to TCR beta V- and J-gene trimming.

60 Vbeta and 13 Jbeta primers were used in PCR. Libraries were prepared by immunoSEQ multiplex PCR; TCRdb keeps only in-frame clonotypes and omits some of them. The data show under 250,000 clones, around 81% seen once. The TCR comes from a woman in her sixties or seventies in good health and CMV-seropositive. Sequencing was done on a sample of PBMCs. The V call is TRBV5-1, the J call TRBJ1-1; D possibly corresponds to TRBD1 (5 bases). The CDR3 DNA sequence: TGCGCCAGCAGCTTGGATGCGGGGCGCACTGAAGCTTTCTTT. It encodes CASSLDAGRTEAFF.